The entry that follows covers one TCR beta chain sequence. The antigen it binds to is not known. Base qualities are not recorded, but no much larger clone differs from it by a single base. A distance of 12 bases separates the germline ends of V and J, which lose 6 bases and 0 bases respectively. Taken from the germline V gene, the CDR1 and CDR2 loops are MNHNS and SASEGT. Including cysteine and phenylalanine, the CDR3 has 15 amino acids. Only the CDR3 part of the read is kept: 45 bases, read in frame from the first base. This record comes from a study of T cells after yellow fever vaccination (dated by TCRdb to about 2019). At the level of the whole study: Libraries from fractions with low cell numbers were prepared with the SMART-Seq v4 Ultra Low Input RNA kit. To follow T-cell clones before and after both primary and booster YFV17D yellow fever vaccination, bulk TCR alpha and beta repertoires underwent longitudinal sequencing. Two healthy male donors, one aged 18 to 29 and one aged 30 to 40 years, were included in the cohort. Blood was drawn at multiple timepoints before and after primary and secondary immunization, with bulk PBMC replicates and cell subsets isolated.

This sample's treatment or condition label indicates: live attenuated yellow fever vaccine strain. At each blood-draw timepoint, two biological replicates of bulk PBMCs were collected. PBMCs were isolated from peripheral blood using a standard Ficoll-Paque protocol. TriZol was used to extract RNA from bulk PBMCs, from CD4 and CD8 fractions, and from dextramer-positive and dextramer-negative fractions. The full study reports these points: A small fraction of clonotypes showed up in both the CD4 and CD8 compartments, probably as a result of convergent recombination. After the booster, most of the clones that had expanded following primary vaccination were detected again (around 95% of CD4 and 85% to 90% of CD8), which suggests that memory was broadly maintained. Compared with the primary T-cell response, the secondary T-cell response was faster but weaker, reaching its peak on day 5 rather than on day 15. Because the study included only two donors, the extent to which the findings can be generalized is limited. Computational filtering was required because FACS-sorted repertoires could contain abundant contaminating clonotypes from the bulk population.

TCR cDNA was synthesized by 5'RACE template switching, which introduced a universal primer site and unique molecular identifiers. cDNA synthesis was primed from both the TCR alpha and TCR beta constant segments. Library amplification involved two PCR steps, and the second step added sample barcodes and sequencing adapters. Sequencing of libraries was done on Illumina HiSeq 2500 (2x100 bp) or NovaSeq (2x150 bp). Per the authors' processing: MIGEC handled demultiplexing of reads and collapsing into UMI consensus sequences, while MiXCR performed V(D)J alignment. Using edgeR on replicate PBMC samples, clonotypes were called vaccine-responding if FDR was below 0.01 and the log2 fold change was above 5 up to day 15. CD4 or CD8 identity was assigned to each bulk clonotype according to whether the clonotype was present at higher abundance in the sequenced CD4 repertoire or the sequenced CD8 repertoire. In TCRdb, the public reads were trimmed at Q25 with fastp and aligned with MiXCR, with productive beta chains retained. Records with the same CDR3 protein are collapsed into one entry carrying the most frequent genes and DNA. The V and J calls, along with clone size, are taken from TCRdb and not from the paper's own processing. Counted in this sample were more than 350,000 distinct CDR3 sequences; 11% of them appeared once. Of the sample, more than 15% is held by the ten largest clones.

The receptor was isolated from a man aged 18 to 29 who received the YFV17D yellow fever vaccine. The sequencing used PBMCs, collected on the day of the first yellow fever vaccination. Recombination connected TRBV6-1 to TRBJ1-5; 5 matching bases give a weak D call of TRBD1. CDR3 protein: CASRPRGISNQPQHF. The DNA sequence follows: TGTGCCAGCAGACCGAGGGGAATTAGCAATCAGCCCCAGCATTTT.